This T cell receptor (beta chain) is from a study of cytomegalovirus exposure and HLA in healthy donors. About the study: Out of around 360 genotyped donors, roughly 83% belonged to the Caucasian-associated ancestry cluster. Study observations and caveats: Under in vitro conditions, a few CMV-associated chains were confirmed as specific for CMV antigens. Analyzed later, association rates of TCRs varied across HLA loci, with DRB1 most and HLA-C fewest.

To note about this clone: Antigen: not known.

The PCR had 60 Vbeta and 13 Jbeta primers. Assay used: immunoSEQ multiplex PCR; TCRdb lists only in-frame clones, some missing. The data contain about 82,000 clones, roughly a tenth of them seen just once; the ten biggest clones take up about 24%. There are 15 residues in the CDR3. Germline V gene data show CDR1 as MNHEY and CDR2 as SMNVEV (reference sequence). J gave up 0 bases and V 5 bases, and 4 bases lay outside the gene matches. This clonotype was sampled from a man between 60 and 75 years old in good health and CMV-seropositive. The V call is TRBV27, the J call TRBJ2-1; 7 bases are shared with TRBD2. Sequenced input: PBMCs. The CDR3 bases are TGTGCCAGCAGTCTCAGCGGGACCTCCTACAATGAGCAGTTCTTC. It translates to CASSLSGTSYNEQFF.